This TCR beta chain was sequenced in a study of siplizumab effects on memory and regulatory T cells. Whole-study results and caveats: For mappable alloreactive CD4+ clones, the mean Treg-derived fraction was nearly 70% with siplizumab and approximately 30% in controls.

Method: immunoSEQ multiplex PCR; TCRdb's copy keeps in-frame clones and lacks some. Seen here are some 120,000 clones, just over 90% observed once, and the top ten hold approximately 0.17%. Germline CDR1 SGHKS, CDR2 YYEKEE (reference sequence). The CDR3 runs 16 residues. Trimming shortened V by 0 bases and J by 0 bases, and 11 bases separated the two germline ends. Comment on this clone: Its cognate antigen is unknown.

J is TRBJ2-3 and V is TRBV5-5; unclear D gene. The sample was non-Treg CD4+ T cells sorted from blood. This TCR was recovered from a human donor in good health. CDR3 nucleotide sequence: TGTGCCAGCAGCTTGGCCCCCGAGACTAGCACAGATACGCAGTATTTT. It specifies CASSLAPETSTDTQYF.